This T cell receptor beta chain was observed in a study of shared clonotypes between healthy human individuals. About the study: Donors had three CD4 naive, three CD4 memory, two CD8 naive and one CD8 memory plate apiece. General study findings and limits: Sampling included only blood; tissue repertoires likely differ. Having only a few donors restricted how much genetic and exposure-history diversity was captured.

The germline V gene has CDR1 MNHNS and CDR2 SASEGT. Trimming took off 2 bases at V and 7 bases at J, with 11 bases between the two ends. The CDR3 consists of 13 residues. The method was immunoSEQ multiplex PCR; TCRdb's version includes in-frame clones alone and lacks a portion of them. The sample records about 1.5 million clones, 98% being singletons. As concerns this clone: The antigen remains undetermined.

Only Caucasian adults living in Nashville, Tennessee made up the donor group. Sequenced input: naive CD4+ T cells sorted from blood. Regarding subset: CD45RA+ positively selected. The rearrangement uses TRBV6-1 and TRBJ2-5; no definite D call. The TCR comes from a man in his thirties or forties in good health. The CDR3, as DNA: TGTGCCAGCAGTGAAAATGTGGGTGGGACCCAGTACTTC. It specifies CASSENVGGTQYF.